Listed here are 30 T cell receptor beta chains from one sample, sequenced in a study of CD8+ T cells in alopecia areata. Extraction of RNA preceded its reverse transcription into cDNA, which served as the sequencing template. Profiled with immunoSEQ multiplex PCR; TCRdb holds only in-frame clones, not every one. The data contain about 150,000 clones, around half of them singletons. The sample was CD8+ T cells sorted from blood, taken at week 0. Receptors were obtained from a human donor with alopecia areata.

The chain has TRBV27 and TRBJ1-6; the D is unclear. The germline gives CDR1 MNHEY, CDR2 SMNVEV (reference sequence). V was pared by 6 bases and J by 5 bases, with 17 bases between. This CDR3 has 16 amino acids. CDR3 sequence: CASSRDRWQDNSPLHF. The CDR3 coding sequence is TGTGCCAGCAGCCGCGACCGTTGGCAAGATAATTCACCCCTCCACTTT.

This clone was found once. J is TRBJ1-1 and V is TRBV27, with D tentatively TRBD1 (5 bases). Per the germline V gene, CDR1 is MNHEY and CDR2 is SMNVEV (reference sequence). Trimming took off 0 bases at V and 6 bases at J, with 8 bases between the two ends. CDR3 length equals 13 residues. CDR3 coding DNA: TGTGCCAGCAGTTTATCGGCAGGGTCTGAAGCTTTCTTT. Amino acids: CASSLSAGSEAFF.

Worth noting for this clone: The same CDR3 is also encoded by other DNA sequences in this sample. The V gene is TRBV9, the J gene TRBJ2-7, with D maybe TRBD2 (5 bases). Trimming stripped 0 bases from V and 1 base from J, with 11 bases between. The CDR3 consists of 15 residues. The germline V gene has CDR1 SGDLS and CDR2 YYNGEE. This chain's CDR3 is CASSVAGTASYEQYF. CDR3 nucleotide sequence: TGTGCCAGCAGCGTAGCGGGAACTGCGTCCTACGAGCAGTACTTC.

This chain links TRBV27 with TRBJ2-3; the D call may be TRBD1 or TRBD2 (5 bases each). In germline, CDR1 is MNHEY, CDR2 SMNVEV (reference sequence). The CDR3 sequence is 14 residues long. Trimming removed 6 bases at V and 5 bases at J, with 15 bases between. The CDR3 loop reads CASSKGENGDTQYF. The CDR3 nucleotides read TGTGCCAGCAGCAAAGGGGAGAACGGAGATACGCAGTATTTT.

The rearrangement uses TRBV14 and TRBJ2-2; TRBD2 agrees at 10 bases. The CDR3 has 15 residues. The V and J ends lost 4 bases and 4 bases, in that order; junction bases with no gene match: 3. Looked up from germline, CDR1 is SGHDN and CDR2 is FVKESK. In DNA, the CDR3 is TGTGCCAGCAGCCTCCTAGCGGGGGTCACCGGGGAGCTGTTTTTT. This encodes CASSLLAGVTGELFF.

The chain links TRBV30 to TRBJ1-2; D ambiguous. The CDR3 has 15 amino acids. V was pared by 5 bases and J by 4 bases, with 20 bases between. Looked up from germline, CDR1 is GTSNPN and CDR2 is SVGIG (reference sequence). CDR3 coding DNA: TGTGCCTGGTCACCTGTTGGCGATAGTCCCTATGGCTACACCTTC. Encoded protein: CAWSPVGDSPYGYTF. The complete variable domain, with remaining parts taken from reference TRBV30 and TRBJ1-2, reads SQTIHQWPATLVQPVGSPLSLECTVEGTSNPNLYWYRQAAGRGLQLLFYSVGIGQISSEVPQNLSASRPQDRQFILSSKKLLLSDSGFYLCAWSPVGDSPYGYTFGSGTRLTVV.

The chain uses TRBV29-1 and TRBJ2-3, with D uncertain. CDR1 and CDR2 from the germline V gene are SQVTM and ANQGSEA. Trimming removed 1 base from V and 4 bases from J, with 18 bases in between. CDR3 length: 16 residues. DNA of the CDR3: TGCAGCGTTGAAGTAATCGGAGCTGCTGGCGCAGATACGCAGTATTTT. Translating it yields CSVEVIGAAGADTQYF.

This clone occurred a few times. The rearrangement joins TRBV15 to TRBJ2-2; no definite D call. The CDR3 has 16 amino acids. V was shortened by 0 bases and J by 5 bases, with 13 bases between the two germline ends. Germline V CDR1 and CDR2: LNHNV, YYDKDF (reference sequence). CDR3 in DNA: TGTGCCACCAGCAGAGAGGCGCAGGTGTTTACCGGGGAGCTGTTTTTT. The encoded protein is CATSREAQVFTGELFF.

The chain combines TRBV6-6 with TRBJ1-1, with D unresolved. CDR3 length: 13 amino acids. Germline assignment: CDR1 MNHNY and CDR2 SVGAGI (reference sequence). V was cut by 7 bases and J by 0 bases, with 9 bases left in between. The CDR3 nucleotides read TGTGCCAGCAAACAGAACATGAACACTGAAGCTTTCTTT. The encoded protein is CASKQNMNTEAFF.

This chain connects TRBV2 to TRBJ2-5; a weak D match, TRBD1 (6 bases). V lost 7 bases to trimming and J lost 5 bases, with 20 bases between them. CDR1 SNHLY and CDR2 FYNNEI come from the germline V gene. This CDR3 contains 15 residues. The CDR3 DNA follows: TGTGCCAGCAACACGCCAACAGGGTTTCCCGAGACCCAGTACTTC. Translated, it gives CASNTPTGFPETQYF.

CDR3 nucleotides: TGCAGCGTTGAAGAAGGGGGTTCGAACACTGAAGCTTTCTTT. Protein sequence: CSVEEGGSNTEAFF. The V gene is TRBV29-1, the J gene TRBJ1-1, with TRBD1 as a possible D gene (6 bases). The CDR3 spans 14 residues. The germline V and J ends were trimmed by 0 bases and 1 base, with 9 bases remaining between them. Germline V lookup: CDR1 SQVTM, CDR2 ANQGSEA. Based on the CDR3 plus reference TRBV29-1 and TRBJ1-1, the full variable domain is SAVISQKPSRDICQRGTSLTIQCQVDSQVTMMFWYRQQPGQSLTLIATANQGSEATYESGFVIDKFPISRPNLTFSTLTVSNMSPEDSSIYLCSVEEGGSNTEAFFGQGTRLTVV.

This clone appeared a single time. CDR3 sequence (DNA): TGTGCCACCTTTACGAAGGGTAGTGAAAAACTGTTTTTT. Amino acids: CATFTKGSEKLFF. The rearrangement links TRBV15 to TRBJ1-4; no clear D gene. The CDR3 has 13 residues. V lost 8 bases to trimming and J lost 7 bases, with 14 bases between them. CDR1 and CDR2 (germline): LNHNV, YYDKDF (reference sequence).

The V and J genes are TRBV4-2 and TRBJ2-3; D call uncertain. CDR1 and CDR2 (germline): LGHNA, YNFKEQ. V was cut by 0 bases and J by 6 bases, with 10 bases left in between. The CDR3 is made up of 14 amino acids. The CDR3 is CASSQDNGDDTQYF. CDR3 bases: TGTGCCAGCAGCCAAGATAACGGCGACGATACGCAGTATTTT.

This chain uses TRBV5-6 with TRBJ2-6; D not resolved. The CDR3 extends over 15 amino acids. Trimming cost V 4 bases and J 0 bases, with 8 bases left between them. Germline values: CDR1 SGHDT, CDR2 YYEEEE. Written as DNA, the CDR3 is TGTGCCAGCAGCCCGCGGTCCTCTGGGGCCAACGTCCTGACTTTC. Translation gives CASSPRSSGANVLTF.

The chain couples TRBV7-6 to TRBJ1-1, with D uncertain. CDR1 and CDR2 from the germline V gene are SGHVS and FNYEAQ. The CDR3 consists of 14 residues. V was cut by 5 bases and J by 6 bases, with 16 bases left in between. The CDR3 coding sequence is TGTGCCAGCAGCCCCCGAGGTGGGGATCCTGAAGCTTTCTTT. It specifies CASSPRGGDPEAFF.

The V call is TRBV14, the J call TRBJ2-3, with D unresolved. V was cut by 4 bases and J by 4 bases, with 15 bases left in between. CDR3 size: 15 residues. Germline loops: CDR1 SGHDN, CDR2 FVKESK. The CDR3 coding sequence is TGTGCCAGCAGCCGTGTACCGACCAAGTCAGATACGCAGTATTTT. It encodes CASSRVPTKSDTQYF. Combining the CDR3 with reference TRBV14 and TRBJ2-3 gives the whole variable domain EAGVTQFPSHSVIEKGQTVTLRCDPISGHDNLYWYRRVMGKEIKFLLHFVKESKQDESGMPNNRFLAERTGGTYSTLKVQPAELEDSGVYFCASSRVPTKSDTQYFGPGTRLTVL.

The chain couples TRBV2 to TRBJ1-1; tentatively, D is TRBD1 (6 bases). Germline V gene lookup returns CDR1 SNHLY and CDR2 FYNNEI. The CDR3 spans 13 residues. The V end lost 9 bases, the J end lost 0 bases, and 11 bases lay between the germline ends. CDR3 DNA sequence: TGTGCCAGGACAGGAAAGATGAACACTGAAGCTTTCTTT. Translating it yields CARTGKMNTEAFF.

The chain carries TRBV19 and TRBJ1-1; a possible D gene is TRBD1 (5 bases). Germline-derived CDR1 and CDR2 are LNHDA and SQIVND (reference sequence). V was clipped by 3 bases and J by 5 bases, with 7 bases between them. The CDR3 is 12 residues long. The DNA of the CDR3 is TGTGCCAGTAGTATGACAGTGACTGAAGCTTTCTTT. This encodes CASSMTVTEAFF.

This clone was found a few times. The chain combines TRBV6-5 with TRBJ2-7; D is perhaps TRBD2 (7 bases). CDR3 size: 16 residues. The germline V gene encodes CDR1 MNHEY and CDR2 SVGAGI. The V end was cut by 0 bases, the J end by 3 bases, with 15 bases between. The CDR3 DNA reads TGTGCCAGCAGTTACTCGGGTGCGGGGGCGAACTACGAGCAGTACTTC. Its translation is CASSYSGAGANYEQYF.

V usage is TRBV5-6 and J usage is TRBJ2-7; 12 bases are a match to TRBD1. CDR1 and CDR2 from the germline V gene are SGHDT and YYEEEE. The CDR3 consists of 15 residues. V lost 4 bases, J lost 4 bases, and 6 bases stayed unmatched. The CDR3 nucleotides are TGTGCCAGCAGCCCGGGGACAGGGGGCGCTTACGAGCAGTACTTC. Its translation is CASSPGTGGAYEQYF. Complete variable domain (other parts from reference TRBV5-6 and TRBJ2-7): DAGVTQSPTHLIKTRGQQVTLRCSPKSGHDTVSWYQQALGQGPQFIFQYYEEEERQRGNFPDRFSGHQFPNYSSELNVNALLLGDSALYLCASSPGTGGAYEQYFGPGTRLTVT.

V and J are TRBV13 and TRBJ1-3; no firm D call. CDR1 PRHDT and CDR2 FYEKMQ come from the germline V gene (reference sequence). Trimming removed 10 bases at V and 0 bases at J, with 13 bases between. This CDR3 is 14 amino acids long. CDR3 sequence: CATGETDSGNTIYF. The CDR3, as DNA: TGTGCCACCGGGGAGACCGACTCTGGAAACACCATATATTTT.

This clone was seen once. The V and J genes are TRBV7-9 and TRBJ2-7; 7 nucleotides align to TRBD1. This CDR3 contains 16 residues. In germline, CDR1 is SEHNR, CDR2 FQNEAQ (reference sequence). The trim removed 2 bases at V and 1 base at J, leaving 8 bases unmatched. The CDR3 is CASSLQGMGQSYEQYF. The CDR3, as DNA: TGTGCCAGCAGCTTACAGGGGATGGGACAGTCCTACGAGCAGTACTTC.

J is TRBJ2-7 and V is TRBV29-1; D not resolved. The germline V gene has CDR1 SQVTM and CDR2 ANQGSEA. V was pared by 4 bases and J by 3 bases, with 13 bases between. There are 13 residues in the CDR3. CDR3 bases: TGCAGCGTTGTTGGGGAACCTAGCTACGAGCAGTACTTC. Translated, it gives CSVVGEPSYEQYF.

A few counts support this clone. The gene calls are TRBV9 and TRBJ2-7; D uncertain. This CDR3 region has 12 residues. Germline V CDR1 and CDR2: SGDLS, YYNGEE. V shed 4 bases and J shed 6 bases, with 11 bases lying between them. The CDR3, as DNA: TGTGCCAGCAGCTCCCCCCCCTCCGAGCAGTACTTC. Its translation is CASSSPPSEQYF.

The V call is TRBV19, the J call TRBJ1-2; D is unclear. Germline V gene lookup returns CDR1 LNHDA and CDR2 SQIVND (reference sequence). The V end was cut by 0 bases, the J end by 4 bases, with 12 bases between. The CDR3 sequence is 15 residues long. CDR3 region: CASSIDIEGLYGYTF. The CDR3 DNA follows: TGTGCCAGTAGTATAGATATCGAAGGACTCTATGGCTACACCTTC.

The gene calls are TRBV29-1 and TRBJ2-1; no clear D gene. This CDR3 spans 14 amino acids. Germline CDR1 and CDR2: SQVTM and ANQGSEA. The V and J ends lost 6 bases and 2 bases respectively, with 14 bases between them. The CDR3 DNA follows: TGCAGCGTCTACGGTTTTGAAGCCTACAATGAGCAGTTCTTC. This translates into CSVYGFEAYNEQFF.

The genes are TRBV29-1 and TRBJ1-2; D ambiguous. The CDR3 has 14 amino acids. Looked up from germline, CDR1 is SQVTM and CDR2 is ANQGSEA. V lost 0 bases and J 2 bases, leaving 10 bases between the germline ends. This CDR3 is CSVEEREKNYGYTF. CDR3 in DNA: TGCAGCGTTGAAGAAAGGGAAAAAAACTATGGCTACACCTTC.

This clone was observed many times. The J gene is TRBJ2-2, the V gene TRBV7-9; D not certain. V was shortened by 10 bases and J by 7 bases, with 7 bases between the two germline ends. The length of the CDR3 is 10 residues. Germline V gives CDR1 SEHNR, CDR2 FQNEAQ (reference sequence). This chain's CDR3 is CAKDDGELFF. Here the CDR3 DNA reads TGTGCCAAAGACGACGGGGAGCTGTTTTTT.

The genes are TRBV15 and TRBJ1-1; the D gene is possibly TRBD1 (5 bases). The CDR3 runs to 13 residues. V was trimmed by 5 bases and J by 10 bases, leaving 17 bases between them. From germline, CDR1 is LNHNV and CDR2 YYDKDF (reference sequence). CDR3 nucleotides: TGTGCCACCAGCGAGGGGAGGGTACAATCAGCTTTCTTT. Translating gives CATSEGRVQSAFF.

The genes are TRBV19 and TRBJ2-3; D possibly corresponds to TRBD2 (5 bases). The CDR3 is made up of 13 amino acids. The germline gives CDR1 LNHDA, CDR2 SQIVND (reference sequence). Trimming left V 8 bases short and J 6 bases short, with 15 bases between. The CDR3 loop is CASVRTGDDTQYF. The CDR3 DNA reads as TGTGCCAGTGTCAGGACTGGGGATGATACGCAGTATTTT.